A selection of T cell receptor beta chains follows, all from one sample in a study of robustness of blood B and T cell sequencing. Each CDR3 protein gets one entry after TCRdb re-called the PCR reads with MiXCR. The sample lists about 1,200 distinct CDR3 sequences; around two thirds were seen once. The sequenced sample was peripheral blood. These receptors originate from a human donor in good health. CDR3s include the opening cysteine and the closing phenylalanine or tryptophan. D genes are given only for firm matches. Clone size, where shown, is once, few, many, or a class for clones that have expanded.

D gene: NA; clone size: NA; V gene: TRBV2; J gene: TRBJ2-3; CDR3 protein: CASSGEVSDTQYF; CDR3 DNA: TGTGCCAGCAGTGGGGAGGTGTCAGATACGCAGTATTTT
D gene: NA; clone size: NA; V gene: TRBV15; J gene: TRBJ1-6; CDR3 protein: CATSRFQVGGGSPLHF; CDR3 DNA: TGTGCCACCAGCAGATTTCAGGTGGGAGGGGGATCACCCCTCCACTTT
D gene: NA; clone size: NA; V gene: TRBV29-1; J gene: TRBJ1-3; CDR3 protein: CSVEMAGLRNTIYF; CDR3 DNA: TGCAGCGTTGAAATGGCTGGACTAAGGAACACCATATATTTT
D gene: NA; clone size: once; V gene: TRBV29-1; J gene: TRBJ2-3; CDR3 protein: CSVGSGLTDTQYF; CDR3 DNA: TGCAGCGTTGGAAGCGGTCTCACAGATACGCAGTATTTT
D gene: TRBD2; clone size: NA; V gene: TRBV7-2; J gene: TRBJ2-1; CDR3 protein: CASSLFAGGLNEQFF; CDR3 DNA: TGTGCCAGCAGCTTATTTGCGGGGGGGCTCAATGAGCAGTTCTTC
D gene: NA; clone size: NA; V gene: TRBV6-2/TRBV6-3; J gene: TRBJ2-2; CDR3 protein: CASSYSSGTGELFF; CDR3 DNA: TGTGCCAGCAGTTACTCTTCAGGGACCGGGGAGCTGTTTTTT
D gene: NA; clone size: NA; V gene: TRBV30; J gene: TRBJ1-1; CDR3 protein: CAWSVKSAQAEAFF; CDR3 DNA: TGTGCCTGGAGTGTTAAAAGTGCCCAGGCTGAAGCTTTCTTT
D gene: NA; clone size: NA; V gene: TRBV11-2; J gene: TRBJ2-3; CDR3 protein: CASSSEGGGRTDTQYF; CDR3 DNA: TGTGCCAGCAGTTCAGAGGGGGGGGGCAGGACAGATACGCAGTATTTT
D gene: TRBD1; clone size: NA; V gene: TRBV18; J gene: TRBJ2-3; CDR3 protein: CASSLPGQGKTDTQYF; CDR3 DNA: TGTGCCAGCTCACTGCCGGGACAGGGGAAGACAGATACGCAGTATTTT
D gene: NA; clone size: NA; V gene: TRBV11-3; J gene: TRBJ1-2; CDR3 protein: CASSPRGDYGYTF; CDR3 DNA: TGTGCCAGCAGCCCGCGGGGGGACTATGGCTACACCTTC
D gene: NA; clone size: NA; V gene: TRBV6-1; J gene: TRBJ1-2; CDR3 protein: CASRSGVPLSGYTF; CDR3 DNA: TGTGCCAGCAGGTCAGGGGTACCCCTATCAGGCTACACCTTC
D gene: TRBD2; clone size: NA; V gene: TRBV20-1; J gene: TRBJ2-3; CDR3 protein: CSARPTTSGGVDTQYF; CDR3 DNA: TGCAGTGCTAGACCCACTACGAGCGGGGGGGTGGATACGCAGTATTTT
D gene: TRBD1; clone size: NA; V gene: TRBV7-9; J gene: TRBJ2-7; CDR3 protein: CASSFRTGRDEQYF; CDR3 DNA: TGTGCCAGCAGCTTCAGGACAGGGCGGGACGAGCAGTACTTC
D gene: NA; clone size: NA; V gene: TRBV19; J gene: TRBJ1-1; CDR3 protein: CASRWGNTEAFF; CDR3 DNA: TGTGCCAGTAGATGGGGGAACACTGAAGCTTTCTTT
D gene: NA; clone size: NA; V gene: TRBV7-9; J gene: TRBJ2-7; CDR3 protein: CASSRARVYEQYF; CDR3 DNA: TGTGCCAGCAGCCGCGCCAGGGTCTACGAGCAGTACTTC
D gene: NA; clone size: NA; V gene: TRBV6-6; J gene: TRBJ1-5; CDR3 protein: CASSYSLGFSNQPQHF; CDR3 DNA: TGTGCCAGCAGTTACTCTCTTGGCTTTAGCAATCAGCCCCAGCATTTT
D gene: NA; clone size: once; V gene: TRBV30; J gene: TRBJ2-7; CDR3 protein: CAWSGISYEQYF; CDR3 DNA: TGTGCCTGGAGTGGCATCTCCTACGAGCAGTACTTC
D gene: TRBD1; clone size: NA; V gene: TRBV29-1; J gene: TRBJ1-1; CDR3 protein: CSVDLLTGVGTEAFF; CDR3 DNA: TGCAGCGTTGATTTACTGACAGGGGTCGGGACTGAAGCTTTCTTT
D gene: TRBD2; clone size: NA; V gene: TRBV27; J gene: TRBJ2-3; CDR3 protein: CASSFDGFSGGTDTQYF; CDR3 DNA: TGTGCCAGCAGTTTCGATGGATTTAGCGGGGGCACAGATACGCAGTATTTT
D gene: NA; clone size: NA; V gene: TRBV5-1; J gene: TRBJ1-1; CDR3 protein: CASSFTPYMNTEAFF; CDR3 DNA: TGCGCCAGCAGCTTTACGCCATACATGAACACTGAAGCTTTCTTT
D gene: TRBD2; clone size: NA; V gene: TRBV9; J gene: TRBJ2-2; CDR3 protein: CASSATGLAGGSATGELFF; CDR3 DNA: TGTGCCAGCAGCGCCACGGGACTAGCGGGGGGGTCGGCCACCGGGGAGCTGTTTTTT
D gene: TRBD1; clone size: few; V gene: TRBV6-1; J gene: TRBJ1-5; CDR3 protein: CASRPDRVNQPQHF; CDR3 DNA: TGTGCCAGCAGGCCCGACAGGGTCAATCAGCCCCAGCATTTT
D gene: NA; clone size: NA; V gene: TRBV5-6; J gene: TRBJ1-1; CDR3 protein: CASTGTNEAFF; CDR3 DNA: TGTGCCAGCACCGGGACGAATGAAGCTTTCTTT
D gene: NA; clone size: NA; V gene: TRBV28; J gene: TRBJ2-7; CDR3 protein: CASSSRQSVRYEQYF; CDR3 DNA: TGTGCCAGCAGTTCGCGACAGAGTGTCAGGTACGAGCAGTACTTC
D gene: NA; clone size: NA; V gene: TRBV29-1; J gene: TRBJ1-1; CDR3 protein: CSAYNPGAFF; CDR3 DNA: TGCAGCGCTTATAACCCCGGGGCTTTCTTT
D gene: TRBD1; clone size: NA; V gene: TRBV4-2; J gene: TRBJ1-2; CDR3 protein: CASSPESGTGVNYGYTF; CDR3 DNA: TGTGCCAGCAGCCCAGAGTCCGGGACAGGGGTTAACTATGGCTACACCTTC
D gene: NA; clone size: NA; V gene: TRBV10-3; J gene: TRBJ2-1; CDR3 protein: CAISEEDLSSYNEQFF; CDR3 DNA: TGTGCCATCAGTGAGGAGGACCTGAGCTCCTACAATGAGCAGTTCTTC
D gene: TRBD2; clone size: NA; V gene: TRBV5-1; J gene: TRBJ2-3; CDR3 protein: CASRLLPGTSLSDTQYF; CDR3 DNA: TGCGCCAGCAGATTGCTTCCCGGGACTAGTCTCTCAGATACGCAGTATTTT
D gene: NA; clone size: NA; V gene: TRBV4-2; J gene: TRBJ1-1; CDR3 protein: CASSQGDGRRLNTEAFF; CDR3 DNA: TGTGCCAGCAGCCAAGGGGATGGCCGAAGATTGAACACTGAAGCTTTCTTT
D gene: NA; clone size: NA; V gene: TRBV27; J gene: TRBJ2-6; CDR3 protein: CASRGFSAGANVLTF; CDR3 DNA: TGTGCCAGCCGAGGGTTTTCCGCTGGGGCCAACGTCCTGACTTTC
D gene: TRBD2; clone size: few; V gene: TRBV5-1; J gene: TRBJ2-3; CDR3 protein: CASSSTGGPVDTQYF; CDR3 DNA: TGCGCCAGCAGTTCCACGGGGGGGCCGGTAGATACGCAGTATTTT
D gene: NA; clone size: large; V gene: TRBV15; J gene: TRBJ1-2; CDR3 protein: CATSRGLTANYGYTF; CDR3 DNA: TGTGCCACCAGCAGAGGACTGACAGCAAACTATGGCTACACCTTC
D gene: TRBD1; clone size: NA; V gene: TRBV15; J gene: TRBJ2-1; CDR3 protein: CATSNRDRGSHEQFF; CDR3 DNA: TGTGCCACCAGCAACCGGGACAGGGGTTCCCATGAGCAGTTCTTC